The 10 T cell receptor beta chains presented below share a single source sample, sequenced in a study of T cells in tumors after PD-1 blockade. Generated by immunoSEQ multiplex PCR, the TCRdb table keeps only in-frame clones and is missing some. The table includes over 20,000 clones, about 82% detected once. Source: PBMCs, taken after anti-PD-1 treatment. Receptors originate from a human donor with basal cell carcinoma.

This chain connects TRBV10-2 to TRBJ2-5, with D unresolved. CDR3 length equals 12 residues. The ends were cut back, 8 bases at V and 4 bases at J, with 11 bases in the middle. Looked up from germline, CDR1 is WSHSY and CDR2 is SAAADI. CDR3 protein: CASSSSPETQYF. In DNA form, the CDR3 reads TGCGCCAGCTCTTCCTCCCCAGAGACCCAGTACTTC.

The rearrangement joins TRBV30 to TRBJ1-4; possible D gene TRBD1, 6 bases. This CDR3 is built from 17 residues. Trimming removed 3 bases at V and 7 bases at J, with 24 bases between. Germline values: CDR1 GTSNPN, CDR2 SVGIG (reference sequence). CDR3 loop: CAWSPRPSGRGGEKLFF. CDR3 coding DNA: TGTGCCTGGAGCCCAAGACCTTCGGGGAGAGGGGGTGAAAAACTGTTTTTT.

In this sample, this clone turned up a few times. The genes are TRBV5-1 and TRBJ2-7; TRBD1 matches 8 bases. The CDR3 consists of 13 residues. V shed 4 bases, J shed 7 bases, and the junction held 7 bases outside the gene matches. Germline CDR1 reads SGHRS; CDR2 reads YFSETQ. The CDR3 loop is CASSGTGTGEQYF. As DNA, the CDR3 is TGCGCCAGCAGCGGGACAGGTACGGGTGAGCAGTACTTC.

The chain combines TRBV5-5 with TRBJ1-1; D is undetermined. V was shortened by 0 bases and J by 1 base, with 13 bases between the two germline ends. The CDR3 runs to 16 residues. CDR1 is SGHKS and CDR2 is YYEKEE in the germline V gene (reference sequence). The DNA of the CDR3 is TGTGCCAGCAGCTTGGCCGTGGGTGCCGGGAACACTGAAGCTTTCTTT. This translates into CASSLAVGAGNTEAFF.

The chain joins TRBV5-1 to TRBJ1-2; TRBD1 might be the D (5 bases). In germline, CDR1 is SGHRS, CDR2 YFSETQ. This CDR3 comprises 13 residues. Trimming left V 4 bases short and J 13 bases short, with 20 bases between. The CDR3 DNA reads as TGCGCCAGCAGCCGGGACGGAGCCGCTCTCAGCACCTTC. It specifies CASSRDGAALSTF.

The chain employs TRBV7-6 and TRBJ2-1; 12 nucleotides line up with TRBD2. Germline-derived CDR1 and CDR2 are SGHVS and FNYEAQ. This CDR3 spans 16 amino acids. With V trimmed by 5 bases and J by 6 bases, 8 bases remained unmatched. The CDR3: CASSIRPGLAGNEQFF. Here the CDR3 DNA reads TGTGCCAGCAGCATAAGACCGGGACTAGCGGGCAATGAGCAGTTCTTC.

V gene TRBV28 combines with J gene TRBJ1-5; D not certain. CDR3 length: 14 amino acids. Germline V gene sequence: CDR1 MDHEN, CDR2 SYDVKM. The V gene lost 3 bases and the J gene lost 7 bases, with 13 bases spanning the gap. CDR3 loop: CASSLLGRKQPQHF. Here the CDR3 DNA reads TGTGCCAGCAGTTTGTTGGGTCGTAAACAGCCCCAGCATTTT.

The chain uses TRBV9 and TRBJ2-3, with 14 positions matching TRBD2. Unmatched junction bases numbered 19, after V lost 4 bases and J lost 6 bases. Per the germline V gene, CDR1 is SGDLS and CDR2 is YYNGEE. The CDR3 totals 20 residues. CDR3 amino acids: CASSTRPGTSGGIREDTQYF. The CDR3 DNA sequence: TGTGCCAGCAGCACCCGTCCCGGGACTAGCGGGGGCATCCGAGAGGATACGCAGTATTTT.

The rearrangement links TRBV5-6 to TRBJ1-3, with no clear D. CDR3 length: 16 residues. Germline V lookup: CDR1 SGHDT, CDR2 YYEEEE. Deletions cut 3 bases from V and 4 bases from J, with 17 bases between. The CDR3 region is CASSSNGPLRGNTIYF. The CDR3, as DNA: TGTGCCAGCAGCTCGAACGGCCCCCTGAGGGGAAACACCATATATTTT. Full variable domain (rest looked up from reference TRBV5-6 and TRBJ1-3): DAGVTQSPTHLIKTRGQQVTLRCSPKSGHDTVSWYQQALGQGPQFIFQYYEEEERQRGNFPDRFSGHQFPNYSSELNVNALLLGDSALYLCASSSNGPLRGNTIYFGEGSWLTVV.

The rearrangement uses TRBV9 and TRBJ1-4; TRBD1 is a possible D gene (5 bases). CDR3 size: 17 residues. CDR1 is SGDLS and CDR2 is YYNGEE in the germline V gene. V dropped 0 bases and J dropped 4 bases, with 16 bases sitting between them. Here the CDR3 reads CASSVGIGGTGNEKLFF. The CDR3 DNA reads as TGTGCCAGCAGCGTAGGAATCGGTGGGACCGGTAATGAAAAACTGTTTTTT.